This TCR beta chain was sequenced for a study of radiotherapy plus CTLA-4 blockade in lung cancer. About the study: Among enrolled patients, over 15% responded and around 30% achieved disease control. General study results and limits: How blood T cell clones changed early, along with interferon-beta, reportedly forecast response best.

Sequencing was performed with immunoSEQ multiplex PCR; in TCRdb, only in-frame clones are kept and a portion is missing. The data show approximately 89,000 clones, around 79% seen once. Focal radiation with ipilimumab CTLA-4 blockade was given to patients with chemo-refractory metastatic non-small-cell lung cancer. Comment on this clone: Its antigen is not identified.

This TCR was sampled from a human donor with non-small cell lung cancer who had a partial response to radiotherapy plus ipilimumab. Some clones in this sample may be carry-over from other donors' samples. The sample was peripheral blood, taken from a patient treated with radiotherapy plus ipilimumab.

CDR3: CASCDQLNTGELFF. The DNA for the CDR3 is TGTGCCAGCTGCGACCAACTGAACACCGGGGAGCTGTTTTTT. The chain links TRBV9 to TRBJ2-2; unclear D gene. CDR1 SGDLS and CDR2 YYNGEE come from the germline V gene. The CDR3 loop spans 14 amino acids. V was shortened by 7 bases and J by 1 base, with 11 bases between the two germline ends.